Sequencing of this T cell receptor beta chain was carried out in a study of shared clonotypes between healthy human individuals. Germline-derived CDR1 and CDR2 are LNHDA and SQIVND (reference sequence). The CDR3 sequence is 15 residues long. The V gene end was trimmed by 7 bases and the J gene end by 4 bases; junction bases not matched to a gene: 12. Study results and limitations: Generally, naive subsets (rather than memory subsets) showed larger estimated richness. The authors sampled blood alone, and tissue repertoires likely differ.

CD45RO-negative CD8 cells positively selected for CCR7 made up the naive population, which excluded terminally differentiated effector memory CD45RA+ cells. Caucasian adults residing in Nashville, Tennessee made up all the donors. Replicate PCRs from sorted subsets contained roughly 200 ng DNA, which is some 32,000 T cell genomes. Sequencing was performed with immunoSEQ multiplex PCR; in TCRdb, only in-frame clones are kept and a portion is missing. The sample has some 2,100,000 clones; about 92% are singletons. Remarks on this clone: Its target is not known.

The sample was naive CD8+ T cells from PBMCs. V and J are TRBV19 and TRBJ1-1; 7 nucleotides align to TRBD1. The sequence was collected from a man between 18 and 29 years old in good health. Some clones in this sample may be carry-over from other donors' samples. The CDR3 DNA reads as TGTGCCAGTAAAGACAGGGCGGTATTGAGCACTGAAGCTTTCTTT. Translating it yields CASKDRAVLSTEAFF.